The 26 T cell receptor beta chains listed next were all sequenced from one sample in a study of response to subunit inactivated influenza vaccine. TCRdb re-called the RT-PCR reads with MiXCR, one entry per CDR3 protein. The sample includes around 490,000 distinct CDR3 sequences, less than 8% of them seen just once. Sequenced material: PBMCs from blood, taken 23 months after vaccination. These TCRs come from a man in his fifties or sixties who received an inactivated influenza vaccine.

This clonotype was observed many times. CDR3 in DNA: TGCGCCAGCAGCTTGAGAGACAGCACAGATACGCAGTATTTT. It specifies CASSLRDSTDTQYF. The chain couples TRBV5-1 to TRBJ2-3; D is unclear. CDR1 is SGHRS, CDR2 YFSETQ, per germline. The CDR3 is 14 residues long. V was clipped by 1 base and J by 0 bases, with 6 bases between them.

This clonotype has only a few counts. This chain uses TRBV6-5 with TRBJ1-2; TRBD1 is a possible D gene (5 bases). Looked up from germline, CDR1 is MNHEY and CDR2 is SVGAGI. The CDR3 is 13 amino acids. Trimming removed 4 bases at V and 8 bases at J, with 14 bases between. The CDR3 sequence: CASSSTGAGGYTF. CDR3 DNA sequence: TGTGCCAGCAGTTCGACCGGGGCGGGAGGCTACACCTTC.

This clonotype was seen a handful of times. The chain joins TRBV5-1 to TRBJ2-5; TRBD1 or TRBD2 may be the D gene (5 bases each). The CDR3 totals 15 residues. Trimming pared 4 bases from V and 6 bases from J, leaving 19 bases between. The germline gives CDR1 SGHRS, CDR2 YFSETQ. CDR3 in amino acids: CASSPGTLGVQTQYF. The CDR3 DNA reads as TGCGCCAGCAGCCCCGGGACCTTGGGAGTGCAGACCCAGTACTTC. Full variable domain (missing parts from reference TRBV5-1 and TRBJ2-5): KAGVTQTPRYLIKTRGQQVTLSCSPISGHRSVSWYQQTPGQGLQFLFEYFSETQRNKGNFPGRFSGRQFSNSRSEMNVSTLELGDSALYLCASSPGTLGVQTQYFGPGTRLLVL.

This clonotype was detected only a few times. V is TRBV20-1 and J is TRBJ1-1, with 8 nucleotides matching TRBD1. The CDR3 is 13 residues long. Looked up from germline, CDR1 is DFQATT and CDR2 is SNEGSKA (reference sequence). With 5 bases clipped from V and 0 bases from J, the junction kept 2 bases outside the gene matches. The CDR3 DNA is TGCAGTGCTTACAGGGGGGTGAACACTGAAGCTTTCTTT. This translates into CSAYRGVNTEAFF.

This clonotype was seen ten or more times. This sequence joins TRBV12-3 or TRBV12-4 and TRBJ1-2; D ambiguous. CDR3 size: 13 residues. Trimming took off 8 bases at V and 2 bases at J, with 12 bases between the two ends. In DNA form, the CDR3 reads TGTGCCAGCGGACTTGGGCGGAACTATGGCTACACCTTC. Its translation is CASGLGRNYGYTF.

The chain employs TRBV4-2 and TRBJ2-1; TRBD1 matches at 7 bases. CDR3 length: 17 amino acids. Germline CDR1 LGHNA, CDR2 YNFKEQ. Trimming cost V 3 bases and J 2 bases; bases outside gene matches: 10. The CDR3 sequence is CASSQRAGTDTYNEQFF. The CDR3 DNA reads as TGTGCCAGCAGCCAGCGTGCCGGGACAGACACCTACAATGAGCAGTTCTTC.

This clonotype was seen many times. DNA for the CDR3: TGTGCCACCACCCGGGGGGTCCCCTACGAGCAGTACTTC. Translating it yields CATTRGVPYEQYF. The chain combines TRBV24-1 with TRBJ2-7; TRBD2 matches at 7 bases. The CDR3 contains 13 residues. With 8 bases clipped from V and 2 bases from J, the junction kept 5 bases outside the gene matches. Germline V CDR1 and CDR2: KGHDR, SFDVKD.

As for this clonotype: A clone one base away is much larger, so this may be a read error. The V call is TRBV20-1, the J call TRBJ2-1; D ambiguous. The V end was cut by 6 bases, the J end by 5 bases, with 11 bases between. The germline V gene encodes CDR1 DFQATT and CDR2 SNEGSKA (reference sequence). This CDR3 contains 12 residues. The CDR3 DNA is TGCAGTGCCATCCCCAGTGACAATGAGCAGTTCTTC. Encoded protein: CSAIPSDNEQFF.

This clonotype was observed a few times. The chain recombines TRBV5-1 with TRBJ2-2; TRBD2 aligns across 7 bases. The CDR3 covers 17 residues. Germline lookup yields CDR1 SGHRS and CDR2 YFSETQ. The V and J ends lost 5 bases and 1 base, in that order; junction bases with no gene match: 11. CDR3 sequence: CASRPGAGVMNTGELFF. In nucleotides, the CDR3 is TGCGCCAGCAGGCCCGGTGCGGGGGTCATGAACACCGGGGAGCTGTTTTTT.

The rearrangement joins TRBV20-1 to TRBJ2-7; 9 bases agree with TRBD1. The CDR3 contains 13 residues. CDR1 is DFQATT and CDR2 is SNEGSKA in the germline V gene (reference sequence). J gave up 6 bases and V 6 bases, and 9 bases lay outside the gene matches. CDR3 protein: CSAPRTGDGEQYF. CDR3 bases: TGCAGTGCCCCCAGGACAGGGGATGGCGAGCAGTACTTC.

The table lists this clonotype with a few counts. The J gene is TRBJ2-7, the V gene TRBV7-2, with 7 bases that match TRBD1. The CDR3 runs to 15 residues. The V segment lost 0 bases and the J segment 5 bases; nucleotides outside the gene matches: 7. In germline, CDR1 is SGHTA, CDR2 FQGNSA. The CDR3 sequence: CASSLAPDRVHEQYF. The CDR3 nucleotides are TGTGCCAGCAGCTTAGCGCCCGACAGGGTACACGAGCAGTACTTC.

CDR3 residues: CASSEDTLGYTF. CDR3 in DNA: TGTGCCAGCAGTGAAGATACCTTAGGCTACACCTTC. The rearrangement uses TRBV2 and TRBJ1-2; no clear D gene. Germline CDR1 reads SNHLY; CDR2 reads FYNNEI. Trimming removed 1 base from V and 8 bases from J, with 8 bases in between. CDR3 length equals 12 residues.

The V call is TRBV9, the J call TRBJ2-5; 10 bases fit TRBD2. The CDR3 sequence is 17 residues long. With V trimmed by 0 bases and J by 0 bases, 5 bases remained unmatched. Germline V gives CDR1 SGDLS, CDR2 YYNGEE. DNA of the CDR3: TGTGCCAGCAGCGTAGCGGCTAGCGGGAGATACCAAGAGACCCAGTACTTC. Amino acids: CASSVAASGRYQETQYF.

Ten or more counts support this clonotype. This chain joins TRBV5-6 and TRBJ1-2; D unclear. The CDR3 sequence is 16 residues long. V shed 0 bases and J shed 2 bases, with 14 bases lying between them. Per the germline V gene, CDR1 is SGHDT and CDR2 is YYEEEE. The CDR3 nucleotides are TGTGCCAGCAGCTTGGAACAGCTATCCAGCAACTATGGCTACACCTTC. Protein sequence: CASSLEQLSSNYGYTF.

This clonotype was counted many times. The genes are TRBV4-2 and TRBJ2-7, with D possibly matching TRBD2 (6 bases). Germline V lookup: CDR1 LGHNA, CDR2 YNFKEQ. The CDR3 contains 13 residues. Between the trimmed V and J ends, which lost 1 base and 6 bases, there was a span of 10 bases. CDR3 DNA sequence: TGTGCCAGCAGCCAAGCAGCGGGTTCCGAGCAGTACTTC. This encodes CASSQAAGSEQYF.

In DNA, the CDR3 is TGTGCCAGTTCTAGCTATGGTGACACTGAAGCTTTCTTT. Translating gives CASSSYGDTEAFF. The chain is built from TRBV19 and TRBJ1-1; D unresolved. Germline V gives CDR1 LNHDA, CDR2 SQIVND (reference sequence). CDR3 length equals 13 residues. Trimming left V 8 bases short and J 3 bases short, with 13 bases between.

This clonotype was counted many times. This chain uses TRBV12-3 or TRBV12-4 with TRBJ1-1, with D possibly matching TRBD1 (5 bases). This CDR3 has 15 amino acids. With 5 bases removed from V and 1 base from J, the gap between germline ends came to 14 bases. Here the CDR3 reads CASSTPQGGNTEAFF. The CDR3 DNA reads as TGTGCCAGCAGTACACCCCAGGGTGGGAACACTGAAGCTTTCTTT.

V and J are TRBV6-1 and TRBJ1-1; weak D call: TRBD1 (5 bases). Trimming took 6 bases from V and 7 from J, leaving 15 bases between them. Germline CDR1 and CDR2: MNHNS and SASEGT. The CDR3 extends over 13 amino acids. CDR3 nucleotides: TGTGCCAGCAGCCCCGGGACGTCCGTTGAAGCTTTCTTT. It translates to CASSPGTSVEAFF.

This clonotype came up many times. V is TRBV20-1 and J is TRBJ1-2; possible D gene TRBD1, 6 bases. CDR3 length: 13 residues. Germline CDR1 DFQATT, CDR2 SNEGSKA (reference sequence). V lost 1 base to trimming and J lost 7 bases, with 13 bases between them. CDR3 nucleotides: TGCAGTGCTAGAGGGCAGGGGTTGGCTGGCTACACCTTC. It codes for CSARGQGLAGYTF.

The chain links TRBV6-2 or TRBV6-3 to TRBJ2-3; tentatively, D is TRBD2 (6 bases). Germline loops: CDR1 MNHEY, CDR2 SVGEGT. Trimming removed 1 base at V and 2 bases at J, with 10 bases between. The CDR3 length is 15 residues. CDR3 amino acids: CASSYYRGTTDTQYF. DNA for the CDR3: TGTGCCAGCAGTTACTACCGGGGGACCACAGATACGCAGTATTTT.

This clonotype has at least ten counts. The chain joins TRBV6-1 to TRBJ2-1, with D possibly matching TRBD2 (6 bases). The V end lost 7 bases, the J end lost 4 bases, and 11 bases lay between the germline ends. Germline CDR1 MNHNS, CDR2 SASEGT. The CDR3 is 13 amino acids. CDR3 nucleotide sequence: TGTGCCAGCACCCCAGCGGGTTACAATGAGCAGTTCTTC. Its protein product is CASTPAGYNEQFF.

The chain has TRBV15 and TRBJ2-3, with D uncertain. The V and J ends lost 1 base and 1 base respectively, with 9 bases between them. This CDR3 contains 15 residues. Germline CDR1 and CDR2: LNHNV and YYDKDF (reference sequence). CDR3 DNA: TGTGCCACCAGCAGAGGGACGGGCCGCACAGATACGCAGTATTTT. This sequence encodes CATSRGTGRTDTQYF.

The rearrangement uses TRBV6-5 and TRBJ1-2; perhaps TRBD1 as D (5 bases). The CDR3 has 15 residues. The V end lost 0 bases, the J end lost 1 base, and 9 bases lay between the germline ends. CDR1 is MNHEY, CDR2 SVGAGI, per germline. The chain's CDR3 is CASSYSTAFNYGYTF. The CDR3 coding sequence is TGTGCCAGCAGTTACTCGACAGCTTTTAACTATGGCTACACCTTC.

This clonotype was observed a handful of times. This chain joins TRBV7-9 and TRBJ2-5; 8 bases are shared with TRBD2. J lost 5 bases, V lost 6 bases, and 8 bases had no gene match. Germline loops: CDR1 SEHNR, CDR2 FQNEAQ (reference sequence). The CDR3 is 14 amino acids. The CDR3 nucleotides are TGTGCCAGCAGTGCGAGACTAGCGCGGGAGACCCAGTACTTC. It encodes CASSARLARETQYF. Combining the CDR3 with reference TRBV7-9 and TRBJ2-5 gives the whole variable domain DTGVSQNPRHKITKRGQNVTFRCDPISEHNRLYWYRQTLGQGPEFLTYFQNEAQLEKSRLLSDRFSAERPKGSFSTLEIQRTEQGDSAMYLCASSARLARETQYFGPGTRLLVL.

This clonotype was recorded a few times. The chain recombines TRBV5-1 with TRBJ2-3; D gene ambiguous. Germline V CDR1 and CDR2: SGHRS, YFSETQ. The CDR3 runs to 14 residues. Trimming removed 0 bases at V and 4 bases at J, with 9 bases between. The CDR3: CASSLERLADTQYF. CDR3 DNA sequence: TGCGCCAGCAGCTTGGAAAGATTGGCAGATACGCAGTATTTT.

This clonotype was detected many times. V is TRBV7-2 and J is TRBJ1-1; no clear D gene. The CDR3 is made up of 16 amino acids. The V end lost 3 bases, the J end lost 10 bases, and 24 bases lay between the germline ends. The germline CDR1 and CDR2 sequences are SGHTA and FQGNSA. The CDR3 reads CASSFAPGSIYNGAFF. The CDR3 DNA is TGTGCCAGCAGCTTTGCGCCGGGATCTATTTATAACGGAGCTTTCTTT.